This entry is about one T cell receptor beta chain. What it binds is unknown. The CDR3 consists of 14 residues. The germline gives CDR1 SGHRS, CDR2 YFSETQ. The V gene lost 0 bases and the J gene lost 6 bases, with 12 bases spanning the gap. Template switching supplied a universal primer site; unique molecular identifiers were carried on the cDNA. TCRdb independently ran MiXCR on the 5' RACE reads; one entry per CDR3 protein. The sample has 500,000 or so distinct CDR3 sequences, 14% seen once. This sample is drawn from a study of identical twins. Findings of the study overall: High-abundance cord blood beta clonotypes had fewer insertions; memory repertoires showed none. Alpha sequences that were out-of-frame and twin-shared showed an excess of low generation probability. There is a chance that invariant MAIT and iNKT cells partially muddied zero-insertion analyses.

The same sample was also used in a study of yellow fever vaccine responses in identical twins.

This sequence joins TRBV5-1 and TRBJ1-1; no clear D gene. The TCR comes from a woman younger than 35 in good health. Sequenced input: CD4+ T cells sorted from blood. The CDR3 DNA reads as TGCGCCAGCAGCTTGGGCTCCGGGAGGGCTGAAGCTTTCTTT. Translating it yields CASSLGSGRAEAFF.